The rows below give T cell receptor beta chains drawn from one sample of a study of beta chain features in type 1 diabetes. Clones were read by immunoSEQ multiplex PCR, and TCRdb kept only the in-frame ones, dropping some. The sample yields roughly 290,000 clones, roughly 8% seen once. The sample consisted of central memory CD4+ T cells from blood. These TCRs come from a woman between 18 and 29 years old in good health. Each CDR3 is given with its conserved first and last residue. Fields, in order: J gene, clone size, D gene, V gene, CDR3 protein, CDR3 DNA. A D gene is named only where the DNA matches it firmly. For some rows the clone size is stated as once, few or many, or as a class when expanded; others skip it.

TRBJ1-2 NA NA TRBV7-2 CASSFSGSNYGYTF TGTGCCAGCAGCTTTAGTGGATCTAACTATGGCTACACCTTC
TRBJ1-2 many TRBD1 TRBV14 CASSQQTGNYGYTF TGTGCCAGCAGCCAGCAGACAGGGAACTATGGCTACACCTTC
TRBJ2-5 many TRBD1 TRBV29-1 CSVPTGDSETQYF TGCAGCGTCCCGACAGGGGATTCGGAGACCCAGTACTTC
TRBJ2-1 many NA TRBV11-2 CASSLGASAGNEQFF TGTGCCAGCAGCTTAGGGGCTAGCGCTGGGAATGAGCAGTTCTTC
TRBJ2-3 few NA TRBV11-2 CASSSERTSTDTQYF TGTGCCAGCAGCTCCGAGCGGACTAGCACAGATACGCAGTATTTT
TRBJ2-3 NA TRBD2 TRBV27 CASRAGGTDTQYF TGTGCCAGCAGGGCGGGAGGAACAGATACGCAGTATTTT
TRBJ1-5 NA NA TRBV7-2 CASSLVFGDQPQHF TGTGCCAGCAGCTTAGTTTTTGGAGATCAGCCCCAGCATTTT
TRBJ2-7 NA TRBD1 TRBV18 CASSIRDRNEQYF TGTGCCAGCTCAATCCGGGACAGAAACGAGCAGTACTTC
TRBJ2-1 many NA TRBV29-1 CSVLWGTSGAFF TGCAGCGTTTTATGGGGGACTTCGGGGGCGTTCTTC
TRBJ2-5 NA TRBD1 TRBV11-3 CASSFAGGRETQYF TGTGCCAGCAGCTTCGCAGGGGGTAGAGAGACCCAGTACTTC
TRBJ2-1 few TRBD2 TRBV28 CASTPGGNSYNEQFF TGTGCCAGCACCCCGGGAGGCAACTCCTACAATGAGCAGTTCTTC
TRBJ2-1 few TRBD2 TRBV4-3 CASSRLGTSGTQEQFF TGCGCCAGCAGCCGCCTCGGGACTAGCGGGACTCAGGAGCAGTTCTTC
TRBJ2-1 many TRBD2 TRBV4-2 CASSQEAGRSGGSYNEQFF TGTGCCAGCAGCCAAGAGGCTGGGAGAAGCGGGGGGAGTTACAATGAGCAGTTCTTC
TRBJ1-5 NA TRBD1 TRBV5-6 CASSALQGVEQPQHF TGTGCCAGCAGCGCGTTACAGGGGGTGGAGCAGCCCCAGCATTTT
TRBJ2-1 few NA TRBV6-6 CASASKTVYNEQFF TGTGCCAGCGCCTCTAAAACCGTCTACAATGAGCAGTTCTTC
TRBJ2-7 NA NA TRBV18 CASSDLFFEQYF TGTGCCAGCTCTGACCTCTTCTTTGAGCAGTACTTC
TRBJ2-3 few NA TRBV2 CASSEELGQDTQYF TGTGCCAGCAGTGAAGAGTTAGGACAAGATACGCAGTATTTT
TRBJ1-2 few TRBD1 TRBV29-1 CSVLRDREGNGYTF TGCAGCGTTCTACGGGACAGGGAAGGAAATGGCTACACCTTC
TRBJ2-3 few NA TRBV18 CASSPRTDTQYF TGTGCCAGCTCACCTCGCACAGATACGCAGTATTTT
TRBJ1-6 many NA TRBV28 CASTNTARNSPLHF TGTGCCAGCACCAACACGGCGAGGAATTCACCCCTCCACTTT
TRBJ2-1 NA TRBD2 TRBV15 CATSRLLSGRASYNEQFF TGTGCCACCAGCAGGCTTCTTAGTGGGAGGGCCTCCTACAATGAGCAGTTCTTC
TRBJ1-5 few NA TRBV9 CASSFGGGQPQHF TGTGCCAGCAGCTTTGGGGGCGGTCAGCCCCAGCATTTT
TRBJ2-5 few TRBD2 TRBV7-2 CASSLFRLAGLYQETQYF TGTGCCAGCAGCTTATTTCGGCTAGCGGGGTTGTACCAAGAGACCCAGTACTTC
TRBJ1-2 few NA TRBV1 CTSSQEAGTGNYGYTF TGCACCAGCAGCCAAGAGGCGGGGACGGGCAACTATGGCTACACCTTC
TRBJ1-1 NA NA TRBV9 CASNRLLNTEAFF TGTGCCAGCAACAGGCTATTGAACACTGAAGCTTTCTTT
TRBJ2-3 few NA TRBV11-3 CASSSPPTDTQYF TGTGCCAGCAGCTCCCCCCCCACAGATACGCAGTATTTT
TRBJ2-3 few TRBD2 TRBV4-2 CASSQETSRADTQYF TGTGCCAGCAGCCAAGAGACTAGCCGGGCAGATACGCAGTATTTT
TRBJ2-1 NA TRBD2 TRBV29-1 CSAPSVVAGRMGQFF TGCAGTGCCCCTTCTGTGGTAGCGGGGAGGATGGGGCAGTTCTTC
TRBJ1-1 NA NA TRBV10-3 CAISEQFAKAFF TGTGCCATCAGTGAACAGTTCGCTAAAGCTTTCTTT
TRBJ2-5 NA TRBD2 TRBV7-6 CASSFFSSGGAETQYF TGTGCCAGCAGCTTCTTCTCTAGCGGGGGGGCAGAGACCCAGTACTTC
TRBJ2-7 NA NA TRBV28 CATQGSLYEQYF TGTGCCACTCAGGGGTCTCTCTACGAGCAGTACTTC
TRBJ2-7 NA TRBD2 TRBV7-2 CASSFGLAGVYEQYF TGTGCCAGCAGCTTCGGACTAGCGGGAGTATACGAGCAGTACTTC
TRBJ2-4 NA TRBD1 TRBV2 CASSEAGGEAKNIQYF TGTGCCAGCAGTGAGGCAGGGGGCGAGGCCAAAAACATTCAGTACTTC
TRBJ2-2 NA NA TRBV28 CASIRSTGELFF TGTGCCAGCATTCGGAGCACCGGGGAGCTGTTTTTT
TRBJ1-2 NA NA TRBV21-1 CASSKIGAGAAYGYTF TGTGCCAGCAGCAAAATCGGGGCAGGGGCGGCCTATGGCTACACCTTC
TRBJ1-5 NA NA TRBV15 CATSLGVEQPQHF TGTGCCACCAGCCTCGGGGTTGAACAGCCCCAGCATTTT
TRBJ2-1 NA TRBD2 TRBV29-1 CSVAGLAGGRARNEQFF TGCAGCGTTGCAGGACTAGCGGGAGGCCGAGCTCGGAATGAGCAGTTCTTC
TRBJ2-5 NA TRBD2 TRBV10-2 CASSGSSGDQETQYF TGCGCCAGCAGTGGGAGTAGCGGGGACCAAGAGACCCAGTACTTC
TRBJ1-4 NA NA TRBV2 CASRRGSYYEKLFF TGTGCCAGCAGAAGGGGCAGCTACTATGAAAAACTGTTTTTT
TRBJ2-5 many NA TRBV27 CASRVLGARETQYF TGTGCCAGTCGGGTGTTGGGGGCGAGGGAGACCCAGTACTTC
TRBJ2-1 few TRBD2 TRBV18 CASSTGRSSYNEQFF TGTGCCAGCTCAACCGGGAGGAGCTCCTACAATGAGCAGTTCTTC